This entry describes one T cell receptor (beta chain). Its antigen is undetermined. Extraction and reverse transcription of RNA yielded cDNA as the sequencing template. Assay used: immunoSEQ multiplex PCR; TCRdb lists only in-frame clones, some missing. The data contain 200,000 or so clones, less than 45% of them singletons. V was shortened by 5 bases and J by 0 bases, with 14 bases between the two germline ends. This CDR3 region has 15 residues. Germline V gene data show CDR1 as LNHDA and CDR2 as SQIVND (reference sequence). The data originate from a study of CD8+ T cells in alopecia areata. Overall study results and limits: Among the top 100, expanded CD8+ clones, as well as scalp clonality, were significantly decreased by tofacitinib. Sharing of TCR sequences between patients (possibly for HLA-related reasons) was less clear than in mice. The study found that many expanded lesional clones persisted in scalp and blood during tofacitinib. Normal scalp showed lower clonality than lesional scalp, especially alopecia totalis/universalis.

Treatment denoted: oral pan-JAK inhibitor, 5-10 mg twice daily. This receptor was identified in a human donor with alopecia areata. V is TRBV19 and J is TRBJ2-7, with D perhaps matching TRBD1 (6 bases). Sequenced material: CD4+ T cells sorted from blood, taken around week 36, from a patient treated with tofacitinib. This chain's CDR3 is CASSVLADSSYEQYF. The CDR3 DNA reads as TGTGCCAGTAGTGTCCTCGCGGACAGCTCCTACGAGCAGTACTTC.